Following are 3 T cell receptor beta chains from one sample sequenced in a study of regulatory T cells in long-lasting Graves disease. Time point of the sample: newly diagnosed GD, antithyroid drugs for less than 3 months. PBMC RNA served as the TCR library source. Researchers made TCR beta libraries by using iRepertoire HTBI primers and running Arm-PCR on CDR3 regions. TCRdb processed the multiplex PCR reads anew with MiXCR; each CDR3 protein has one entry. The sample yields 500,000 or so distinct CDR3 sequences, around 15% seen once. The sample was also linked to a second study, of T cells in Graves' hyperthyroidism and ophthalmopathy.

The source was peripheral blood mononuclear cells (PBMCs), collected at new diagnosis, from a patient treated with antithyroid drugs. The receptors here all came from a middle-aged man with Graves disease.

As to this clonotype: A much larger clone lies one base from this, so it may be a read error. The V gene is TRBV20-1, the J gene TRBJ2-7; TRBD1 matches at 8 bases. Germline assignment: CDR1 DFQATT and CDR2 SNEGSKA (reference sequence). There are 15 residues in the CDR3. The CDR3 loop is CSARDRWTGPYKQYF. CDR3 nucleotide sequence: TGCAGTGCTAGAGACCGATGGACAGGGCCCTACAAGCAGTACTTC.

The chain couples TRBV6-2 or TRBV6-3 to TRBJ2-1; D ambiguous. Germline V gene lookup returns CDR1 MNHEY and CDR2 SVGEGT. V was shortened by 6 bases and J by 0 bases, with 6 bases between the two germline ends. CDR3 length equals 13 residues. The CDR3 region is CASRHPSYNEQFF. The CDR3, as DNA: TGTGCCAGCAGGCATCCCTCCTACAATGAGCAGTTCTTC.

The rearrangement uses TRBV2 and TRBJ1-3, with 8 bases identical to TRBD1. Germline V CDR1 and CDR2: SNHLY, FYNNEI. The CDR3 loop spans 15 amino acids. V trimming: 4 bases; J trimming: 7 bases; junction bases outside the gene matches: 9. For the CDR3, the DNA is TGTGCCAGCAGTGCCTTAGGACAGGGAGCGAACACCATATATTTT. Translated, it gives CASSALGQGANTIYF.